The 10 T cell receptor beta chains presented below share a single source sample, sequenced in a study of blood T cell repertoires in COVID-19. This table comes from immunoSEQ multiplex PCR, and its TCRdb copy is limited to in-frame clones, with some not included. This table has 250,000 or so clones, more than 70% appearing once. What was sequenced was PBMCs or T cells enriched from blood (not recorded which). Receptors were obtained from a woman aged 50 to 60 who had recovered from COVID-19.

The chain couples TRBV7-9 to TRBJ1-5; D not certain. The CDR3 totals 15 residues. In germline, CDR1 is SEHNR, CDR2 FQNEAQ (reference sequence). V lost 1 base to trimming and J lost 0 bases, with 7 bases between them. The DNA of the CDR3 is TGTGCCAGCAGCTTAGGAGGGTATAGCAATCAGCCCCAGCATTTT. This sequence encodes CASSLGGYSNQPQHF.

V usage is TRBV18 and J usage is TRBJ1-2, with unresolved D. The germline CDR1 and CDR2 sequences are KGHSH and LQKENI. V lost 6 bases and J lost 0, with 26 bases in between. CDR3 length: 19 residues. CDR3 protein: CASSPAAGLGARSNYGYTF. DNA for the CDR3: TGTGCCAGCTCCCCCGCCGCGGGGTTAGGAGCCCGGTCTAACTATGGCTACACCTTC.

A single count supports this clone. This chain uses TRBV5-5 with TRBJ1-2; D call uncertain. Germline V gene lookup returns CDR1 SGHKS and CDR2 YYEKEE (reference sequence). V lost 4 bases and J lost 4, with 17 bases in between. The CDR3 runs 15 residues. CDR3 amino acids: CASSPAEGRSYGYTF. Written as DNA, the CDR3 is TGTGCCAGCAGCCCAGCGGAAGGTCGGAGCTATGGCTACACCTTC.

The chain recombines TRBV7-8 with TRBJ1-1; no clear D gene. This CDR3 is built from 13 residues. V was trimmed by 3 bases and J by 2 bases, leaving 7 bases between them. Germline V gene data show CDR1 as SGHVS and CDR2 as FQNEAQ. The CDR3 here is CASSLIQNTEAFF. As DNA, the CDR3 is TGTGCCAGCAGCTTGATACAAAACACTGAAGCTTTCTTT.

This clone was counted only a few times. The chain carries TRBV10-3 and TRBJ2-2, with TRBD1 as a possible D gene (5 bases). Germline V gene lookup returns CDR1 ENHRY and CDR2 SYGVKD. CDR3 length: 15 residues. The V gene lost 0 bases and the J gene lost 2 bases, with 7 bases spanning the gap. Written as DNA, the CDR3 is TGTGCCATCAGTGAGTCGACAGATAACACCGGGGAGCTGTTTTTT. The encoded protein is CAISESTDNTGELFF.

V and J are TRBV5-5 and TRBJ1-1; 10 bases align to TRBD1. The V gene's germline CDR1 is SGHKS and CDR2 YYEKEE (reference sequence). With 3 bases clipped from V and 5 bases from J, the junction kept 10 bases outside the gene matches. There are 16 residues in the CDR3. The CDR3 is CASSSQPGTGVTEAFF. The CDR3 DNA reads TGTGCCAGCAGCTCCCAACCCGGGACAGGGGTGACTGAAGCTTTCTTT.

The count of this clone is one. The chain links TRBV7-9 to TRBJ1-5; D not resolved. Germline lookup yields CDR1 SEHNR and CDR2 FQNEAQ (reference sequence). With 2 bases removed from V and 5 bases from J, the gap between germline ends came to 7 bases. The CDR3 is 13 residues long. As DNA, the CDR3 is TGTGCCAGCAGCTTATTCCCGGATCAGCCCCAGCATTTT. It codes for CASSLFPDQPQHF.

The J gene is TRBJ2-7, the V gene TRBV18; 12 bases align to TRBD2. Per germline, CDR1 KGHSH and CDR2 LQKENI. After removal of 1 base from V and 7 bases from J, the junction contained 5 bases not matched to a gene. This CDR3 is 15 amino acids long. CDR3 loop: CASSPQASGRVEQYF. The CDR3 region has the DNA TGTGCCAGCTCACCACAGGCTAGCGGGAGGGTTGAGCAGTACTTC. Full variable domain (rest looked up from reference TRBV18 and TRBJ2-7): NAGVMQNPRHLVRRRGQEARLRCSPMKGHSHVYWYRQLPEEGLKFMVYLQKENIIDESGMPKERFSAEFPKEGPSILRIQQVVRGDSAAYFCASSPQASGRVEQYFGPGTRLTVT.

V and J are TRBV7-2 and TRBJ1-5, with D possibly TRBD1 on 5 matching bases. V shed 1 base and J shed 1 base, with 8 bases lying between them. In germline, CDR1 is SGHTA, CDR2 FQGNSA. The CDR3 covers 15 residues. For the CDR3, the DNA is TGTGCCAGCAGCTTAGATGGGGCCAGCAATCAGCCCCAGCATTTT. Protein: CASSLDGASNQPQHF.

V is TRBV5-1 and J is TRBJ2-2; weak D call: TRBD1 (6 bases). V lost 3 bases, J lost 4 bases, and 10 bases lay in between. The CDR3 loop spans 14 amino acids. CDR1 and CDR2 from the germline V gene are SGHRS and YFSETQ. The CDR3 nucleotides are TGCGCCAGCAGCTCTGGGGGCTCCACCGGGGAGCTGTTTTTT. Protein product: CASSSGGSTGELFF. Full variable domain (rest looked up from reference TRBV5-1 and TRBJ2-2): KAGVTQTPRYLIKTRGQQVTLSCSPISGHRSVSWYQQTPGQGLQFLFEYFSETQRNKGNFPGRFSGRQFSNSRSEMNVSTLELGDSALYLCASSSGGSTGELFFGEGSRLTVL.